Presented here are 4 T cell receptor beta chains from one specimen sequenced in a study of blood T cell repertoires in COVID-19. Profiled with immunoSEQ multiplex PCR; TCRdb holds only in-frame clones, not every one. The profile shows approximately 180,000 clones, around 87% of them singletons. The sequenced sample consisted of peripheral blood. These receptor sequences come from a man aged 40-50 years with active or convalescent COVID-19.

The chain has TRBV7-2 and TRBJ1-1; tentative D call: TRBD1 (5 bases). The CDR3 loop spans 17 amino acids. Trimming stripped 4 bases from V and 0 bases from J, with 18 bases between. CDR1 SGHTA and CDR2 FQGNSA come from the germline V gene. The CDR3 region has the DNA TGTGCCAGCAGCTCATACCCGCAGGGTCGAATGAACACTGAAGCTTTCTTT. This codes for CASSSYPQGRMNTEAFF.

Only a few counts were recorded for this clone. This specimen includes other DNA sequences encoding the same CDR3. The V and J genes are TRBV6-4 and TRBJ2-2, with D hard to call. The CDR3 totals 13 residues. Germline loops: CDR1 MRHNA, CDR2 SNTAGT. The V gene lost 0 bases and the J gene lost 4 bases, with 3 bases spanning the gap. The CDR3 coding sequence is TGTGCCAGCAGTGACTCCTCCACCGGGGAGCTGTTTTTT. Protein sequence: CASSDSSTGELFF.

CDR3 in amino acids: CASSLNGDYYQPQHF. The CDR3 DNA sequence: TGCGCCAGCAGCTTGAACGGAGACTACTATCAGCCCCAGCATTTT. The J gene is TRBJ1-5, the V gene TRBV5-1; D not resolved. The V gene lost 1 base and the J gene lost 5 bases, with 13 bases spanning the gap. The germline gives CDR1 SGHRS, CDR2 YFSETQ. The CDR3 is 15 residues long.

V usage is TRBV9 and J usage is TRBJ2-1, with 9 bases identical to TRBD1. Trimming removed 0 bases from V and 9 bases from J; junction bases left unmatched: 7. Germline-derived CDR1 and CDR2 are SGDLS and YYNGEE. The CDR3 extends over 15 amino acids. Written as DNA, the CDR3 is TGTGCCAGCAGCGTAGATGGGACAGGGTATGCTGAGCAGTTCTTC. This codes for CASSVDGTGYAEQFF.